The 7 T cell receptor beta chains below come from one sample, sequenced in a study of spatial heterogeneity in lung cancer. Stated time point: sample taken at primary tumor resection. One entry per CDR3 protein results from TCRdb running MiXCR on the 5' RACE reads. The table has tens of thousands of distinct CDR3 sequences, roughly 12% seen once. Source: PBMCs, taken at surgery. All receptors come from a male donor with early-stage non-small cell lung cancer.

As regards this clonotype: Compared with germline, one end of the junction differs, possibly owing to a read error. The chain carries TRBV6-6 and TRBJ2-7, with 8 bases fitting TRBD2. The CDR3 sequence is 14 residues long. The germline V gene has CDR1 MNHNY and CDR2 SVGAGI (reference sequence). In DNA, the CDR3 is TGTGCCAGCTCGGGGGGGGTTACACCCTACGAGCAGTGCTTC. This translates into CASSGGVTPYEQCF.

The chain has TRBV6-5 and TRBJ2-7; 10 nucleotides line up with TRBD1. The CDR3 runs 16 residues. V was pared by 0 bases and J by 2 bases, with 4 bases of the junction left unmatched. Germline V gene lookup returns CDR1 MNHEY and CDR2 SVGAGI. CDR3 nucleotide sequence: TGTGCCAGCAGTTACTCTGGACAGGGGGGAACCTACGAGCAGTACTTC. This encodes CASSYSGQGGTYEQYF.

This clonotype appeared a few times. The chain combines TRBV16 with TRBJ2-1; D is unclear. This CDR3 is built from 14 residues. Germline V gene data show CDR1 as KGHSY and CDR2 as FQNENV. The V gene lost 2 bases and the J gene lost 6 bases, with 11 bases spanning the gap. The CDR3 DNA is TGTGCCAGCAGCCAAATCCAGTTTGGCAATGAGCAGTTCTTC. This sequence encodes CASSQIQFGNEQFF.

The chain carries TRBV28 and TRBJ1-1; D may be TRBD1 (5 bases). V shed 8 bases and J shed 0 bases, with 22 bases lying between them. The CDR3 contains 17 residues. Per the germline V gene, CDR1 is MDHEN and CDR2 is SYDVKM. The CDR3 protein is CASFNLGGMVLNTEAFF. CDR3 nucleotide sequence: TGTGCCAGCTTCAATCTGGGGGGGATGGTTCTGAACACTGAAGCTTTCTTT.

This clonotype was observed at least ten times. V is TRBV7-8 and J is TRBJ2-1, with D maybe TRBD2 (6 bases). Germline CDR1 reads SGHVS; CDR2 reads FQNEAQ. The CDR3 is 13 residues long. The V end was cut by 6 bases, the J end by 12 bases, with 18 bases between. CDR3 loop: CASRSAGGSRQFF. CDR3 DNA sequence: TGTGCCAGCAGATCCGCTGGAGGGTCAAGGCAGTTCTTC. Variable domain in full (rest from reference TRBV7-8 and TRBJ2-1): GAGVSQSPRYKVAKRGQDVALRCDPISGHVSLFWYQQALGQGPEFLTYFQNEAQLDKSGLPSDRFFAERPEGSVSTLKIQRTQQEDSAVYLCASRSAGGSRQFFGPGTRLTVL.

This clonotype was found a few times. This chain uses TRBV7-2 with TRBJ2-3, with a weak D call TRBD2 (5 bases). Trimming cost V 4 bases and J 4 bases, with 9 bases left between them. Germline CDR1 and CDR2: SGHTA and FQGNSA. This CDR3 has 13 residues. CDR3 sequence (DNA): TGTGCCAGCAGCTCTAGCAACGCAGATACGCAGTATTTT. This translates into CASSSSNADTQYF.

The chain joins TRBV29-1 to TRBJ1-1; the D gene is possibly TRBD1 (6 bases). Trimming removed 2 bases at V and 4 bases at J, with 11 bases between. The CDR3 runs 13 residues. From germline, CDR1 is SQVTM and CDR2 ANQGSEA. The CDR3 reads CSVEPGGATEAFF. The CDR3 DNA sequence: TGCAGCGTTGAACCCGGGGGCGCCACTGAAGCTTTCTTT.